Listed below are T cell receptor beta chains from one sample, sequenced in a study of blood T cell repertoires in COVID-19. Sequenced by immunoSEQ multiplex PCR; TCRdb stores in-frame clones only, minus some. The sample carries approximately 97,000 clones, 80% to 95% recorded once. Specimen: peripheral blood. The receptor set was obtained from a man aged 18-30 years with acute or convalescent COVID-19. Each CDR3 is given with its conserved first and last residue. A D gene is named only where the DNA matches it firmly. Only part of the rows carry a size: once, few, many, or a class if the clone is expanded.

j_call,clone_size,v_call,d_call,cdr3_aa,cdr3_nt
TRBJ2-7,NA,TRBV5-4,NA,CASSLEGSFAYEQYF,TGTGCCAGCAGCTTGGAGGGGTCTTTTGCCTACGAGCAGTACTTC
TRBJ1-1,NA,TRBV27,TRBD1,CASSPDRGPEAFF,TGTGCCAGCAGTCCCGACAGGGGGCCCGAAGCTTTCTTT
TRBJ1-5,NA,TRBV30,NA,CAWTRGGNNQPQHF,TGTGCCTGGACGCGGGGGGGGAACAATCAGCCCCAGCATTTT
TRBJ1-5,NA,TRBV18,NA,CASSLSRDTNQPQHF,TGTGCCAGCTCACTTTCCCGAGACACGAATCAGCCCCAGCATTTT
TRBJ2-7,NA,TRBV5-8,NA,CASSLAFGGIKSYEQYF,TGTGCCAGCAGCTTGGCGTTTGGCGGGATAAAATCCTACGAGCAGTACTTC
TRBJ2-1,NA,TRBV7-2,TRBD1,CASSLGGQGWGEQFF,TGTGCCAGCAGCTTAGGGGGACAGGGCTGGGGTGAGCAGTTCTTC
TRBJ2-4,NA,TRBV15,NA,CATSGGGGEAKNIQYF,TGTGCCACCAGCGGGGGAGGGGGAGAAGCCAAAAACATTCAGTACTTC
TRBJ2-7,NA,TRBV14,TRBD2,CASSQVASGVYEQYF,TGTGCCAGCAGCCAAGTGGCTAGCGGGGTTTACGAGCAGTACTTC
TRBJ2-1,NA,TRBV15,NA,CATSRGSQGEQFF,TGTGCCACCAGCAGAGGGTCACAGGGAGAGCAGTTCTTC
TRBJ1-6,NA,TRBV7-9,NA,CASSLESGGGSPLHF,TGTGCCAGCAGCTTGGAGTCTGGGGGCGGTTCACCCCTCCACTTT
TRBJ1-5,NA,TRBV6-5,TRBD1,CASRRTGAHQPQHF,TGTGCCAGCAGGAGGACAGGGGCCCATCAGCCCCAGCATTTT
TRBJ1-4,NA,TRBV6-1,NA,CASSDPELFF,TGTGCCAGCAGTGACCCCGAACTGTTTTTT
TRBJ1-2,NA,TRBV3-1/TRBV3-2,TRBD1,CASSPGDSLYGYTF,TGTGCCAGCAGCCCCGGGGACAGTTTATATGGCTACACCTTC
TRBJ2-2,NA,TRBV5-1,NA,CASSEQGGDTGELFF,TGCGCCAGCAGCGAACAGGGCGGCGACACCGGGGAGCTGTTTTTT
TRBJ2-1,NA,TRBV19,TRBD2,CASSNIRIRTSGGLLGEQFF,TGTGCCAGTAGCAATATACGTATCCGGACTAGCGGGGGGCTCTTGGGTGAGCAGTTCTTC
TRBJ2-1,NA,TRBV18,NA,CASSPIAQGSPNEQFF,TGTGCCAGCTCACCTATCGCGCAGGGCTCTCCCAATGAGCAGTTCTTC
TRBJ1-5,NA,TRBV18,TRBD1,CASSPGTGDVNQPQHF,TGTGCCAGCTCACCTGGGACAGGGGACGTCAATCAGCCCCAGCATTTT
TRBJ2-3,NA,TRBV3-1/TRBV3-2,TRBD2,CASSQDGSGAGSTQYF,TGTGCCAGCAGCCAAGATGGCAGCGGGGCGGGGAGCACGCAGTATTTT
TRBJ1-6,NA,TRBV3-1/TRBV3-2,NA,CASSQDSRQAFNSPLHF,TGTGCCAGCAGCCAAGATTCTCGCCAGGCTTTTAATTCACCCCTCCACTTT
TRBJ2-5,NA,TRBV27,TRBD1,CASRPRGSDRGQETQYF,TGTGCCAGCAGACCTCGGGGCTCGGACAGGGGGCAAGAGACCCAGTACTTC
TRBJ1-5,NA,TRBV19,NA,CASSIFGGGEFGNQPQHF,TGTGCCAGTAGTATATTCGGGGGAGGAGAGTTTGGCAATCAGCCCCAGCATTTT
TRBJ2-2,NA,TRBV3-1/TRBV3-2,TRBD2,CASSPGTRVTGELFF,TGTGCCAGCAGCCCCGGGACTAGGGTCACCGGGGAGCTGTTTTTT
TRBJ2-1,once,TRBV10-2,TRBD2,CASRVAGGSYNEQFF,TGCGCCAGCAGAGTAGCGGGAGGGAGCTACAATGAGCAGTTCTTC
TRBJ2-7,few,TRBV7-9,NA,CASSAGLPSYEQYF,TGTGCCAGCAGCGCGGGACTTCCCTCCTACGAGCAGTACTTC
TRBJ2-7,NA,TRBV4-1,TRBD1,CASSQDRQGTYYEQYF,TGCGCCAGCAGCCAAGACCGACAGGGGACCTACTACGAGCAGTACTTC
TRBJ2-7,NA,TRBV4-1,TRBD2,CASSQEEILAGDARPSYYEQYF,TGCGCCAGCAGCCAAGAAGAAATCCTAGCGGGAGACGCAAGACCGAGCTACTACGAGCAGTACTTC
TRBJ2-7,NA,TRBV19,TRBD2,CASSFGTSGGLYEQYF,TGTGCCAGTTCCTTTGGGACTAGCGGGGGCCTTTACGAGCAGTACTTC
TRBJ2-1,once,TRBV2,TRBD2,CATGTSGETEQFF,TGTGCCACCGGGACTAGCGGGGAAACAGAGCAGTTCTTC
TRBJ1-2,NA,TRBV5-5,TRBD1,CASSPGTGTYGYTF,TGTGCCAGCAGCCCTGGGACAGGAACTTATGGCTACACCTTC
TRBJ1-2,NA,TRBV3-1/TRBV3-2,NA,CASSQEVPRRSTGYTF,TGTGCCAGCAGCCAAGAGGTACCGAGAAGATCCACCGGCTACACCTTC
TRBJ2-7,NA,TRBV5-1,TRBD1,CASSGTGTGYDEQYF,TGCGCCAGCAGCGGGACCGGGACAGGGTATGACGAGCAGTACTTC
TRBJ2-6,NA,TRBV5-6,NA,CASSPEEGRPSGANVLTF,TGTGCCAGCAGCCCCGAGGAGGGGCGGCCTTCCGGGGCCAACGTCCTGACTTTC
TRBJ1-3,few,TRBV19,TRBD1,CASSFYRDSSGNTIYF,TGTGCCAGTAGTTTCTACCGGGACAGCTCTGGAAACACCATATATTTT
TRBJ1-3,NA,TRBV30,NA,CAWSFADSRDTIYF,TGTGCCTGGAGTTTTGCGGATTCGAGGGACACCATATATTTT
TRBJ2-7,NA,TRBV5-1,TRBD1,CASSLGTGGYSYEQYF,TGCGCCAGCAGCTTGGGCACAGGGGGCTACTCCTACGAGCAGTACTTC
TRBJ2-1,NA,TRBV6-1,TRBD2,CASSEGTQGLVYDNEQFF,TGTGCCAGCAGTGAGGGGACTCAAGGACTAGTTTACGACAATGAGCAGTTCTTC
TRBJ2-2,NA,TRBV5-1,TRBD2,CASSLLTGTSPGELFF,TGCGCCAGCAGCTTGCTTACCGGGACTAGCCCCGGGGAGCTGTTTTTT
TRBJ1-1,NA,TRBV11-3,NA,CASSQTVNTEAFF,TGTGCCAGCAGCCAGACAGTAAACACTGAAGCTTTCTTT
TRBJ2-7,NA,TRBV3-1/TRBV3-2,NA,CASSPRPPPGAVIYEQYF,TGTGCCAGCAGCCCTCGGCCTCCTCCAGGGGCGGTAATCTACGAGCAGTACTTC
TRBJ2-5,NA,TRBV30,TRBD2,CAWSRTSGGVQYQETQYF,TGTGCCTGGAGTAGGACTAGCGGGGGGGTCCAATACCAAGAGACCCAGTACTTC
TRBJ1-2,NA,TRBV19,TRBD1,CASSIGGTAANYGYTF,TGTGCCAGTAGTATAGGGGGGACAGCAGCTAACTATGGCTACACCTTC
TRBJ2-1,NA,TRBV5-1,TRBD2,CASSSQIAGVSEQFF,TGCGCCAGCAGCTCCCAAATAGCGGGAGTGAGCGAGCAGTTCTTC
TRBJ2-1,few,TRBV6-5,TRBD2,CASSSGLGTYNEQFF,TGTGCCAGCAGTTCGGGACTAGGGACCTACAATGAGCAGTTCTTC
TRBJ1-1,once,TRBV6-5,TRBD1,CASRGQGVTEAFF,TGTGCCAGCAGAGGACAGGGGGTTACTGAAGCTTTCTTT